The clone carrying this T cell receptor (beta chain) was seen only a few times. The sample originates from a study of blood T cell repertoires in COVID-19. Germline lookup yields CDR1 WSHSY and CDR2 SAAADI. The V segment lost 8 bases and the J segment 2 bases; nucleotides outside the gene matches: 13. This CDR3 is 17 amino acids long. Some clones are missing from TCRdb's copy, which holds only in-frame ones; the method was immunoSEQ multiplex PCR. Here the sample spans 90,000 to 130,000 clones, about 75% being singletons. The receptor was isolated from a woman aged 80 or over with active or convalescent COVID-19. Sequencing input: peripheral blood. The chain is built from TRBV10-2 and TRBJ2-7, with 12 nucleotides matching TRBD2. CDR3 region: CASAPGLAGLPTYEQYF. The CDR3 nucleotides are TGCGCCAGCGCTCCTGGACTAGCGGGGCTACCAACCTACGAGCAGTACTTC.